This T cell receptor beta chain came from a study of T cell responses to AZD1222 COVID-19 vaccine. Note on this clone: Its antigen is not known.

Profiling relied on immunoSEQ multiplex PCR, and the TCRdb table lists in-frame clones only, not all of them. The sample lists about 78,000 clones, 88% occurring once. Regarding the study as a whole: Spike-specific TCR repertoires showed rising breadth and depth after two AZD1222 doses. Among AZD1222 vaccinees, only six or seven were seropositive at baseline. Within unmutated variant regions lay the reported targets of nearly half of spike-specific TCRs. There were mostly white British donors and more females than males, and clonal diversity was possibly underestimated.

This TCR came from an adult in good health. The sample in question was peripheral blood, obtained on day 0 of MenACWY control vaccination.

As DNA, the CDR3 is TGCAGCGTTGAAGCGGGAGGCGGGGGAAACTATGGCTACACCTTC. Amino acids: CSVEAGGGGNYGYTF. The chain carries TRBV29-1 and TRBJ1-2; a weak D match, TRBD1 (5 bases). This CDR3 is 15 amino acids long. Trimming removed 1 base at V and 2 bases at J, with 14 bases between. Germline V gene data show CDR1 as SQVTM and CDR2 as ANQGSEA.